Listed here is a single T cell receptor (beta chain). Its antigen remains unidentified. Per the germline V gene, CDR1 is SNHLY and CDR2 is FYNNEI. Trimming took off 7 bases at V and 1 base at J, with 16 bases between the two ends. The length of the CDR3 is 15 residues. In the authors' methods: Researchers built a distant-metastasis classifier for papillary thyroid cancer that drew on CDR3 differences across clinicopathological groups. TCRdb re-clonotyped the PCR reads via MiXCR. These V and J calls rely on TCRdb rather than the paper's analysis. The table includes about 15,000 clones, about 27% detected once. The entire patient cohort was treatment-naive prior to thyroid surgery. The data are from a study of metastatic and nonmetastatic thyroid tumors. Study context: Samples came from malignant and benign thyroid patients, and repertoires were compared across blood and tumor or nodule tissue.

General study results and limits: For both blood and tumor, malignant thyroid tumors reportedly showed significantly higher TCR beta diversity than benign nodules did.

The sequence was collected from a female donor with papillary thyroid cancer or a benign thyroid nodule (not recorded which). Some clones in this sample may be carry-over from other donors' samples. Specimen: tumor tissue. The chain joins TRBV2 to TRBJ1-1; no definite D call. CDR3 DNA: TGTGCCAGCAAAGAAGGCGGACGGTGGAACACTGAAGCTTTCTTT. Encoded protein: CASKEGGRWNTEAFF.